The 25 T cell receptor beta chains below all came from one sample that was sequenced in a study of cytomegalovirus exposure and HLA in healthy donors. With 60 Vbeta and 13 Jbeta primers, the PCR was carried out. The assay was immunoSEQ multiplex PCR, and TCRdb's table has in-frame clones only and misses some. The sample contains 150,000 to 200,000 clones, around 78% of which appear only once. Material for sequencing was PBMCs. The receptors here all came from a woman aged 40 to 50 in good health and CMV-seronegative.

This chain links TRBV18 with TRBJ2-1; 9 bases line up with TRBD2. Germline lookup yields CDR1 KGHSH and CDR2 LQKENI. After removal of 3 bases from V and 8 bases from J, the junction contained 5 bases not matched to a gene. CDR3 length: 14 amino acids. CDR3 nucleotide sequence: TGTGCCAGCTCACCCTCAGCGGGAGGACATGAGCAGTTCTTC. It encodes CASSPSAGGHEQFF.

The rearrangement links TRBV5-1 to TRBJ2-1, with 7 bases aligning to TRBD2. The CDR3 is made up of 16 amino acids. CDR1 is SGHRS, CDR2 YFSETQ, per germline. The junction had 8 bases not matched to a gene; V was cut back by 5 bases and J by 0 bases. CDR3 loop: CASSPGGFNSYNEQFF. The CDR3 DNA follows: TGCGCCAGCAGTCCCGGGGGGTTCAACTCCTACAATGAGCAGTTCTTC.

J is TRBJ1-5 and V is TRBV27; no clear D gene. Germline V gene data show CDR1 as MNHEY and CDR2 as SMNVEV (reference sequence). Deletions cut 3 bases from V and 1 base from J, with 4 bases between. The CDR3 contains 13 residues. The CDR3 sequence: CASSLSSNQPQHF. CDR3 bases: TGTGCCAGCAGTTTGTCGAGCAATCAGCCCCAGCATTTT.

This chain connects TRBV4-2 to TRBJ1-2; 7 bases fit TRBD1. This CDR3 contains 13 residues. Per the germline V gene, CDR1 is LGHNA and CDR2 is YNFKEQ. With 2 bases clipped from V and 7 bases from J, the junction kept 4 bases outside the gene matches. CDR3 loop: CASSQKQGFGYTF. The CDR3 DNA reads as TGTGCCAGCAGCCAAAAACAGGGGTTTGGCTACACCTTC.

This clone was seen a handful of times. The chain carries TRBV7-8 and TRBJ1-1; no clear D. The CDR3 loop spans 14 amino acids. Germline V gene data show CDR1 as SGHVS and CDR2 as FQNEAQ. Trimming shortened V by 5 bases and J by 3 bases, and 13 bases separated the two germline ends. Written as DNA, the CDR3 is TGTGCCAGCAGCCCGGGTTTTTCGGACACTGAAGCTTTCTTT. It encodes CASSPGFSDTEAFF.

V and J are TRBV7-2 and TRBJ1-2; 8 positions agree with TRBD1. The CDR3 is made up of 15 amino acids. Germline V CDR1 and CDR2: SGHTA, FQGNSA. Losses at the gene ends were 2 bases for V and 4 bases for J; bases not matched to a gene: 6. CDR3 bases: TGTGCCAGCAGCTTATTTGGTGGACAGGGCTATGGCTACACCTTC. Encoded protein: CASSLFGGQGYGYTF. Filled out from reference TRBV7-2 and TRBJ1-2, the complete variable domain reads GAGVSQSPSNKVTEKGKDVELRCDPISGHTALYWYRQSLGQGLEFLIYFQGNSAPDKSGLPSDRFSAERTGGSVSTLTIQRTQQEDSAVYLCASSLFGGQGYGYTFGSGTRLTVV.

In this sample, this clone turned up a few times. As DNA, the CDR3 is TGTGCCAGTAGCGTACAGGCGAACTATGGCTACACCTTC. Its protein is CASSVQANYGYTF. The chain has TRBV19 and TRBJ1-2, with D tentatively TRBD1 (5 bases). From germline, CDR1 is LNHDA and CDR2 SQIVND (reference sequence). There are 13 residues in the CDR3. Trimming removed 6 bases from V and 2 bases from J, with 10 bases in between. Filled out from reference TRBV19 and TRBJ1-2, the complete variable domain reads DGGITQSPKYLFRKEGQNVTLSCEQNLNHDAMYWYRQDPGQGLRLIYYSQIVNDFQKGDIAEGYSVSREKKESFPLTVTSAQKNPTAFYLCASSVQANYGYTFGSGTRLTVV.

The chain recombines TRBV5-6 with TRBJ1-2; possibly TRBD1 for D (5 bases). The V gene lost 3 bases and the J gene lost 3 bases, with 6 bases spanning the gap. Germline V gives CDR1 SGHDT, CDR2 YYEEEE. This CDR3 region has 12 residues. The CDR3 DNA reads TGTGCCAGCAGCTCAGGGTACTATGGCTACACCTTC. It translates to CASSSGYYGYTF.

The chain has TRBV30 and TRBJ1-4, with a possible D match to TRBD1 (6 bases). V dropped 1 base and J dropped 8 bases, with 17 bases sitting between them. Germline CDR1 and CDR2: GTSNPN and SVGIG (reference sequence). The CDR3 has 15 amino acids. The CDR3 region is CAWSGGAGAVEKLFF. CDR3 DNA sequence: TGTGCCTGGAGTGGAGGAGCGGGGGCAGTAGAAAAACTGTTTTTT.

This chain links TRBV6-5 with TRBJ2-7; 9 nucleotides line up with TRBD2. This CDR3 has 15 amino acids. The ends lost 6 bases at V and 3 bases at J; junction bases unmatched: 9. Germline V gene sequence: CDR1 MNHEY, CDR2 SVGAGI. CDR3: CASSPTSGGHYEQYF. The CDR3 DNA reads TGTGCCAGCAGCCCGACTAGCGGAGGGCACTACGAGCAGTACTTC.

CDR3 nucleotides: TGTGCCAGCAGCTTTACAGGGTGGAGTGAAAAACTGTTTTTT. Protein product: CASSFTGWSEKLFF. The V gene is TRBV7-9, the J gene TRBJ1-4; possibly TRBD1 for D (6 bases). CDR1 SEHNR and CDR2 FQNEAQ come from the germline V gene (reference sequence). Trimming left V 3 bases short and J 7 bases short, with 12 bases between. The CDR3 is 14 residues long. Drawing the rest from reference TRBV7-9 and TRBJ1-4, the complete variable domain is DTGVSQNPRHKITKRGQNVTFRCDPISEHNRLYWYRQTLGQGPEFLTYFQNEAQLEKSRLLSDRFSAERPKGSFSTLEIQRTEQGDSAMYLCASSFTGWSEKLFFGSGTQLSVL.

The rearrangement links TRBV29-1 to TRBJ2-3, with D perhaps matching TRBD2 (6 bases). The CDR3 has 15 residues. Germline CDR1 SQVTM, CDR2 ANQGSEA. The ends were cut back, 6 bases at V and 0 bases at J, with 16 bases in the middle. Here the CDR3 DNA reads TGCAGCGTCCGGGGGAGCCCCTCTAGCACAGATACGCAGTATTTT. Translating it yields CSVRGSPSSTDTQYF.

On this clone: The same CDR3 arises from other DNA sequences in this sample as well. This chain links TRBV18 with TRBJ1-1; the D gene is possibly TRBD1 (6 bases). Per the germline V gene, CDR1 is KGHSH and CDR2 is LQKENI. Between the trimmed V and J ends, which lost 6 bases and 1 base, there was a span of 9 bases. This CDR3 is built from 13 residues. CDR3: CASSPGQNTEAFF. The CDR3 DNA sequence: TGTGCCAGCTCCCCGGGACAGAACACTGAAGCTTTCTTT.

This chain uses TRBV7-3 with TRBJ2-3; unclear D gene. Germline-derived CDR1 and CDR2 are SGHTA and FQGTGA. This CDR3 contains 12 residues. Between the trimmed V and J ends, which lost 3 bases and 5 bases, there was a span of 6 bases. CDR3 in DNA: TGTGCCAGCAGCTTTAGTGAAGATACGCAGTATTTT. Encoded protein: CASSFSEDTQYF.

This clone appeared a single time. The genes are TRBV29-1 and TRBJ2-3, with 8 bases lining up with TRBD1. The CDR3 has 17 amino acids. From germline, CDR1 is SQVTM and CDR2 ANQGSEA. With 0 bases clipped from V and 11 bases from J, the junction kept 19 bases outside the gene matches. The CDR3: CSVEDSNKTGVRGKQYF. In DNA form, the CDR3 reads TGCAGCGTTGAAGATTCCAACAAGACAGGGGTCAGGGGGAAGCAGTATTTT.

This chain connects TRBV5-8 to TRBJ2-5, with 7 bases fitting TRBD2. The trim removed 3 bases at V and 2 bases at J, leaving 7 bases unmatched. Germline assignment: CDR1 SGHTS and CDR2 YDEGEE. CDR3 length equals 15 residues. The CDR3 nucleotides read TGTGCCAGCAGCTACCGAGGGGACTATCAAGAGACCCAGTACTTC. Translation gives CASSYRGDYQETQYF.

The CDR3 here is CASSFESGRAYNEQFF. The CDR3 DNA reads as TGTGCCAGCAGCTTTGAAAGCGGGAGGGCCTACAATGAGCAGTTCTTC. The chain is built from TRBV5-8 and TRBJ2-1, with 10 bases aligning to TRBD2. V was clipped by 2 bases and J by 2 bases; unmatched bases: 4. Germline CDR1 and CDR2: SGHTS and YDEGEE. The CDR3 length is 16 residues.

The chain combines TRBV6-6 with TRBJ2-1; D might be TRBD1 (6 bases). CDR3 length: 12 amino acids. The germline gives CDR1 MNHNY, CDR2 SVGAGI (reference sequence). V lost 5 bases, J lost 12 bases, and 14 bases lay in between. CDR3 coding DNA: TGTGCCAGCAGTCAAAATGGACAGCGGCAGTTCTTC. Translated, it gives CASSQNGQRQFF.

This chain's CDR3 is CASSVDQGSNEKLFF. The CDR3 DNA reads as TGTGCCAGCAGCGTAGATCAGGGCTCTAATGAAAAACTGTTTTTT. The chain couples TRBV9 to TRBJ1-4; D is perhaps TRBD1 (5 bases). V was trimmed by 0 bases and J by 3 bases, leaving 9 bases between them. This CDR3 comprises 15 residues. Per the germline V gene, CDR1 is SGDLS and CDR2 is YYNGEE.

V and J are TRBV5-1 and TRBJ2-3, with D possibly TRBD2 on 6 matching bases. Germline V CDR1 and CDR2: SGHRS, YFSETQ. Trimming pared 0 bases from V and 7 bases from J, leaving 9 bases between. The CDR3 has 13 residues. CDR3 sequence: CASSLGGENTQYF. CDR3 nucleotides: TGCGCCAGCAGCTTGGGGGGGGAGAATACGCAGTATTTT.

The chain couples TRBV28 to TRBJ2-1; TRBD2 matches 9 bases. CDR1 MDHEN and CDR2 SYDVKM come from the germline V gene. This CDR3 comprises 18 residues. The ends lost 3 bases at V and 4 bases at J; junction bases unmatched: 13. CDR3 sequence (DNA): TGTGCCAGCAGTTTGCGGAGGAAGCAACTAGCGGGTTACAATGAGCAGTTCTTC. Translating it yields CASSLRRKQLAGYNEQFF.

This chain joins TRBV2 and TRBJ1-4, with D perhaps TRBD1 (5 bases). V lost 0 bases and J lost 7, with 9 bases in between. The CDR3 runs to 14 residues. Germline loops: CDR1 SNHLY, CDR2 FYNNEI. The CDR3 region is CASSEAQGGEKLFF. The DNA of the CDR3 is TGTGCCAGCAGTGAAGCCCAGGGAGGTGAAAAACTGTTTTTT.

This chain connects TRBV5-1 to TRBJ2-1; TRBD1 might be the D (5 bases). Trimming stripped 4 bases from V and 7 bases from J, with 9 bases between. Looked up from germline, CDR1 is SGHRS and CDR2 is YFSETQ. The CDR3 sequence is 12 residues long. The CDR3 is CASSLYRNEQFF. The CDR3 nucleotides read TGCGCCAGCAGCCTCTACAGGAATGAGCAGTTCTTC. The full variable domain, its missing parts supplied by reference TRBV5-1 and TRBJ2-1, is KAGVTQTPRYLIKTRGQQVTLSCSPISGHRSVSWYQQTPGQGLQFLFEYFSETQRNKGNFPGRFSGRQFSNSRSEMNVSTLELGDSALYLCASSLYRNEQFFGPGTRLTVL.

The chain combines TRBV10-3 with TRBJ1-1, with D possibly matching TRBD1 (5 bases). Per the germline V gene, CDR1 is ENHRY and CDR2 is SYGVKD. This CDR3 has 14 residues. Trimming pared 11 bases from V and 5 bases from J, leaving 21 bases between. CDR3 coding DNA: TGTGCCTCAACCCTGGGGCAGGGAAGTACTGAAGCTTTCTTT. The encoded protein is CASTLGQGSTEAFF.

The chain has TRBV5-8 and TRBJ2-1; 12 bases match TRBD2. This CDR3 is built from 16 residues. Germline V gene sequence: CDR1 SGHTS, CDR2 YDEGEE. The junction had 5 bases not matched to a gene; V was cut back by 0 bases and J by 7 bases. CDR3 bases: TGTGCCAGCAGCTTGGGGACTAGCGGGGCCGTTAATGAGCAGTTCTTC. It specifies CASSLGTSGAVNEQFF.